The source of this TCR beta chain is a study of CD8 T cells in Susac syndrome (dated by TCRdb to the late 2010s). A note on the overall study: Repertoire sequencing was used to test whether CD8+ T cell activation and differentiation in Susac syndrome was antigen driven. Results the study describes overall, beyond this receptor: The number of individuals in the TCR sequencing and HLA analysis was recognized as being relatively small.

RNA was extracted with the RNeasy kit and about 0.5 to 1 ug was reverse transcribed using random hexamers. TCR beta CDR3 regions were amplified with the immunoSEQ multiplex PCR assay covering 54 Vbeta and 13 Jbeta segments. Bias from PCR amplification was corrected by using a synthetic template baseline for primer optimization and for computational correction. Turning to the authors' computational methods: Reads were annotated to V, D and J genes per IMGT and analyzed with immunoSEQ Analyzer, keeping only productive sequences. To calculate clonality, Shannon entropy was normalized by log2 of the number of productive unique sequences and then subtracted from one. Public and private clones were assessed among the 100 most prevalent clones of each patient and control. Clones were defined as Susac-specific when absent from the healthy and MS cohorts, from over 950 published viral clones and from other ImmuneACCESS disease sequences. The public reads were reanalyzed by TCRdb: fastp trimming at Q25, MiXCR alignment, in-frame beta chains only. Each CDR3 protein gets just one entry, which takes the most common genes and DNA from the rows behind it. Clone size and V and J calls follow TCRdb, not the original study. This sample has 150,000 to 200,000 distinct CDR3 sequences in its table, and about 94% of those were observed once. Around 0.13% of the sample is in the top ten clones.

Turning to this clonotype: Its specific antigen is unknown. Qualities for individual bases were not recorded, and no much larger clone is one base off.

The CDR3 spans 14 residues, from the cysteine through the phenylalanine. Only the CDR3 part of the read is kept: 42 bases, read in frame from the first base. At the junction V is shortened by 4 bases and J by 4 bases, with 14 bases in between. As encoded in the germline V gene, CDR1 is SGHRS while CDR2 is YFSETQ. High-throughput TCR beta sequencing profiled peripheral blood CD8+ and CD4+ T cells from healthy donors, Susac syndrome patients and multiple sclerosis patients. Healthy donors were included as age- and sex-matched controls. CD8+ TEMRA cells were enriched by FACS, while bulk CD8+ and CD4+ T cells were purified by magnetic negative isolation. Blood was collected in EDTA tubes and processed within 24 hours, with PBMCs isolated through density gradient centrifugation. PBMCs intended for TCR sequencing were cryopreserved in liquid nitrogen and thawed later in a water bath at 37 degrees C. The sorted or isolated CD4+, CD8+ and CD8+ TEMRA cells had a purity of 90% or higher.

Rearrangement joined TRBV5-1 to TRBJ1-1, with no reliable assignment of the D segment. This TCR came from a human donor in good health. Specimen: CD4+ T cells from PBMCs. CDR3 protein: CASSPNWVGTEAFF. In nucleotide form, the sequence is TGCGCCAGCAGCCCGAATTGGGTGGGCACTGAAGCTTTCTTT. Reference TRBV5-1 and TRBJ1-1 genes cover what lies past the CDR3, so the full variable domain is KAGVTQTPRYLIKTRGQQVTLSCSPISGHRSVSWYQQTPGQGLQFLFEYFSETQRNKGNFPGRFSGRQFSNSRSEMNVSTLELGDSALYLCASSPNWVGTEAFFGQGTRLTVV.